These T cell receptor beta chains were read from a single sample in a study of cytomegalovirus exposure and HLA in healthy donors. Data came from immunoSEQ multiplex PCR; TCRdb stores just in-frame clones and leaves some out. Here the sample spans about 160,000 clones, 85% being singletons. Sequencing input: PBMCs. The receptors derive from a man aged 30-40 years in good health and CMV-seropositive. Each CDR3 is given with its conserved first and last residue. D genes are given only for firm matches. Size tells how often a clone was seen (once, few, many) or the class of an expanded clone, and some rows leave it out.

V gene	D gene	clone size	J gene	CDR3 DNA	CDR3 protein
TRBV7-9	TRBD2	few	TRBJ2-7	TGTGCCAGCAGCTTGCCCGGGGAGGGAAGATACGAGCAGTACTTC	CASSLPGEGRYEQYF
TRBV25-1	TRBD1	NA	TRBJ1-1	TGTGCCAGCAGTCCGGGGACAGGGAACACTGAAGCTTTCTTT	CASSPGTGNTEAFF
TRBV6-1	TRBD1	NA	TRBJ2-7	TGTGCCAGCAGTGCGAAACGTGGACAGGAAGCCTACGAGCAGTACTTC	CASSAKRGQEAYEQYF
TRBV9	NA	NA	TRBJ1-1	TGTGCCAGCAGCTCGTATGTGACGGATAGCCCGGAGGCTTTCTTT	CASSSYVTDSPEAFF
TRBV9	NA	NA	TRBJ2-2	TGTGCCAGCAGCGTAGCCCCAACAGCCACCGGGGAGCTGTTTTTT	CASSVAPTATGELFF
TRBV5-4	TRBD2	NA	TRBJ2-3	TGTGCCAGCAGCCTATTACAGGGGACTAGCGGCACAGATACGCAGTATTTT	CASSLLQGTSGTDTQYF
TRBV6-1	NA	NA	TRBJ1-1	TGTGCCAGCAGTGGAGAAACCACTGAAGCTTTCTTT	CASSGETTEAFF
TRBV6-5	TRBD1	NA	TRBJ1-2	TGTGCCAGCAGTATAACAGGGGTTAGGTATGGCTACACCTTC	CASSITGVRYGYTF
TRBV18	NA	NA	TRBJ2-3	TGTGCCAGCTCACTTGACAGGCAGACAGATACGCAGTATTTT	CASSLDRQTDTQYF
TRBV9	TRBD2	NA	TRBJ2-1	TGTGCCAGCAGCACCCGGACTAGCGGAGCCAATGAGCAGTTCTTC	CASSTRTSGANEQFF
TRBV27	TRBD1	few	TRBJ1-4	TGTGCCAGCGGCTTACAGGGGTTTGGGGAAAAACTGTTTTTT	CASGLQGFGEKLFF
TRBV21-1	NA	NA	TRBJ2-7	TGTGCCAGCAGCAAAGAGACAGGGACTAGCGGGGAGCAGTACTTC	CASSKETGTSGEQYF
TRBV6-1	TRBD1	NA	TRBJ2-7	TGTGCCAGCAGTCTGCCAGGGGGCAGCTCCTACGAGCAGTACTTC	CASSLPGGSSYEQYF
TRBV5-8	TRBD1	NA	TRBJ2-1	TGTGCCAGCAGCCCAGGACAGGGCCCAGGAAATGAGCAGTTCTTC	CASSPGQGPGNEQFF
TRBV6-1	NA	NA	TRBJ1-6	TGTGCCAGCAGTGAAGTCAGACCTGGGGGCAATTCACCCCTCCACTTT	CASSEVRPGGNSPLHF
TRBV6-1	NA	once	TRBJ2-7	TGTGCCAGCAGTCCCCAGGGCGTCTCCTACGAGCAGTACTTC	CASSPQGVSYEQYF
TRBV19	TRBD1	NA	TRBJ1-3	TGTGCCAGTAGTTCGGGACAGGGATCCGGAAACACCATATATTTT	CASSSGQGSGNTIYF
TRBV18	NA	NA	TRBJ1-4	TGTGCCAGCTCAACGAGCCAAGGAGCTAATGAAAAACTGTTTTTT	CASSTSQGANEKLFF
TRBV29-1	TRBD1	NA	TRBJ2-7	TGCAGCGCTAATCGACAGGGGGCCTACGAGCAGTACTTC	CSANRQGAYEQYF
TRBV19	TRBD1	NA	TRBJ1-2	TGTGCCAGTACACACAGGGGCTATGGCTACACCTTC	CASTHRGYGYTF
TRBV4-3	NA	NA	TRBJ1-1	TGCGCCAGCAGCCAGTCCGCCGGGGGAACCTTTGAAGCTTTCTTT	CASSQSAGGTFEAFF
TRBV11-2	TRBD2	NA	TRBJ2-1	TGTGCCAGCAGCTTTTTCTGGGCTAGCGGAGGCCACAATGAGCAGTTCTTC	CASSFFWASGGHNEQFF
TRBV19	TRBD2	NA	TRBJ2-1	TGTGCCAGTAGGACCCTCCTCGGGGAGGGGTCCTACAATGAGCAGTTCTTC	CASRTLLGEGSYNEQFF
TRBV6-1	NA	once	TRBJ1-1	TGTGCCAGCAGTGGAGGAGCTTTCTTT	CASSGGAFF
TRBV6-1	NA	NA	TRBJ1-5	TGTGCCAGCAGTGAACCCGGTAGCAATCAGCCCCAGCATTTT	CASSEPGSNQPQHF
TRBV7-2	TRBD1	NA	TRBJ2-7	TGTGCCAGCAGCACCGGGACAGGGGGCCGCGAGCAGTACTTC	CASSTGTGGREQYF
TRBV7-2	TRBD1	NA	TRBJ1-2	TGTGCCAGCAGCGGGCCGGGACAGCTAGCTAACTATGGCTACACCTTC	CASSGPGQLANYGYTF
TRBV14	NA	NA	TRBJ1-2	TGTGCCAGCAGCCCACCGAGAGCTAACTATGGCTACACCTTC	CASSPPRANYGYTF